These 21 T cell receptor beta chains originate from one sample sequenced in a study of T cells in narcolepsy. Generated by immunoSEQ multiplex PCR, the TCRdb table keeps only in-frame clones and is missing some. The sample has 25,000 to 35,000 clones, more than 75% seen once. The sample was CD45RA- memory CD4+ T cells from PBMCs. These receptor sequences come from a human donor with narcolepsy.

Written as DNA, the CDR3 is TGTGCCAGCAGTGAACGGGTTGGAAACACCATATATTTT. Translating gives CASSERVGNTIYF. V usage is TRBV2 and J usage is TRBJ1-3; D gene uncertain. Between the trimmed V and J ends, which lost 2 bases and 3 bases, there was a span of 5 bases. CDR1 is SNHLY and CDR2 is FYNNEI in the germline V gene. CDR3 length equals 13 residues. The full variable domain, with the rest looked up from reference TRBV2 and TRBJ1-3, is EPEVTQTPSHQVTQMGQEVILRCVPISNHLYFYWYRQILGQKVEFLVSFYNNEISEKSEIFDDQFSVERPDGSNFTLKIRSTKLEDSAMYFCASSERVGNTIYFGEGSWLTVV.

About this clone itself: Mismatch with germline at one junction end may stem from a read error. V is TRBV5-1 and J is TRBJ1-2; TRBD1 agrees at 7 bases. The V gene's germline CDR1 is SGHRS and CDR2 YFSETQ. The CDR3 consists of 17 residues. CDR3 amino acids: CASSSLPGTDDPYGHTF. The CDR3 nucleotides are TGCGCCAGCAGCTCCCTACCCGGGACAGATGATCCCTATGGCCACACCTTC. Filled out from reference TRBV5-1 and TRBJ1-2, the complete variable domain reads KAGVTQTPRYLIKTRGQQVTLSCSPISGHRSVSWYQQTPGQGLQFLFEYFSETQRNKGNFPGRFSGRQFSNSRSEMNVSTLELGDSALYLCASSSLPGTDDPYGHTFGSGTRLTVV.

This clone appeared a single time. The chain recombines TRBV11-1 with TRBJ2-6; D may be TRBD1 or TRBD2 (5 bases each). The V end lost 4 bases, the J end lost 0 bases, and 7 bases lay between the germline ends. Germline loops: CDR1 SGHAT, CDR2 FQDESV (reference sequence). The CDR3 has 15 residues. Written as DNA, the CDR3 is TGTGCCAGCAGCTGGGGGAACTCTGGGGCCAACGTCCTGACTTTC. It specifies CASSWGNSGANVLTF.

In DNA, the CDR3 is TGTGCCAGCAGCTTGGCCCAGCGGGCCTCCCCCTACGAGCAGTACTTC. It codes for CASSLAQRASPYEQYF. The V gene is TRBV5-4, the J gene TRBJ2-5, with D perhaps matching TRBD2 (6 bases). The DNA matches TRBJ2-7 better at its end, which makes the J call doubtful. The CDR3 sequence is 16 residues long. CDR1 is SGHNT, CDR2 YYREEE, per germline (reference sequence).

CDR3 DNA sequence: TGTGCCATCAGTGAGCCCTACAATGAGCAGTTCTTC. It codes for CAISEPYNEQFF. V gene TRBV10-3 combines with J gene TRBJ2-1; D is ambiguous. V lost 2 bases to trimming and J lost 2 bases, with 1 base between them. This CDR3 is built from 12 residues. Germline CDR1 ENHRY, CDR2 SYGVKD.

The CDR3 spells CASSRDSTNTEAFF. The DNA of the CDR3 is TGCGCCAGCAGCCGGGACAGCACAAACACTGAAGCTTTCTTT. The chain uses TRBV5-1 and TRBJ1-1; 7 positions agree with TRBD1. After removal of 4 bases from V and 2 bases from J, the junction contained 5 bases not matched to a gene. Per germline, CDR1 SGHRS and CDR2 YFSETQ. The CDR3 is 14 amino acids. Full variable domain (missing parts from reference TRBV5-1 and TRBJ1-1): KAGVTQTPRYLIKTRGQQVTLSCSPISGHRSVSWYQQTPGQGLQFLFEYFSETQRNKGNFPGRFSGRQFSNSRSEMNVSTLELGDSALYLCASSRDSTNTEAFFGQGTRLTVV.

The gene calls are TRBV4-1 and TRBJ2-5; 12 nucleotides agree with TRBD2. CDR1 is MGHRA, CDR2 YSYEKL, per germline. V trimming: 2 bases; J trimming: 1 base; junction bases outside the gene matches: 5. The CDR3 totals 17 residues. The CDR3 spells CASSQPLAGGLQETQYF. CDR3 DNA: TGCGCCAGCAGCCAACCCCTAGCGGGAGGGCTCCAAGAGACCCAGTACTTC.

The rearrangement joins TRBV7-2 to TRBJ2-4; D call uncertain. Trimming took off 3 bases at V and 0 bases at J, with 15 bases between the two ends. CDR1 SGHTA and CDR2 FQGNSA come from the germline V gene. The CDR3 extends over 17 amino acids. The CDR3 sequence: CASSLGLRKIAKNIQYF. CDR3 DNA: TGTGCCAGCAGCTTGGGCTTGCGGAAGATAGCCAAAAACATTCAGTACTTC.

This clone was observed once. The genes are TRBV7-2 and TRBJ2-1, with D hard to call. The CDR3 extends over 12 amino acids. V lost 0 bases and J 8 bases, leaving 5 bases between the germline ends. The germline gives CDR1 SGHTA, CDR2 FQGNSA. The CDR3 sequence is CASSLAGYEQFF. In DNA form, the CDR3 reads TGTGCCAGCAGCTTAGCCGGGTATGAGCAGTTCTTC.

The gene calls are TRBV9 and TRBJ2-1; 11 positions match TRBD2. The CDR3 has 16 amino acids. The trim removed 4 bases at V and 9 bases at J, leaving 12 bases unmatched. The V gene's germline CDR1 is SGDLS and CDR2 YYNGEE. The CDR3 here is CASSPTGTSGSVEQFF. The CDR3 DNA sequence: TGTGCCAGCAGCCCCACGGGGACTAGCGGATCGGTTGAGCAGTTCTTC. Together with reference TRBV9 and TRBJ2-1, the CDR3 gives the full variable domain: DSGVTQTPKHLITATGQRVTLRCSPRSGDLSVYWYQQSLDQGLQFLIQYYNGEERAKGNILERFSAQQFPDLHSELNLSSLELGDSALYFCASSPTGTSGSVEQFFGPGTRLTVL.

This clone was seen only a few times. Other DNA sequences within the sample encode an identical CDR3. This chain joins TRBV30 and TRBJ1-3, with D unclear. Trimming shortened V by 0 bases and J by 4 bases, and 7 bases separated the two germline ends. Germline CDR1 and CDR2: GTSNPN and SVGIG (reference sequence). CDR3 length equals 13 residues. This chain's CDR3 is CAWSVGSGNTIYF. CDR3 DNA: TGTGCCTGGAGTGTAGGGTCGGGAAACACCATATATTTT.

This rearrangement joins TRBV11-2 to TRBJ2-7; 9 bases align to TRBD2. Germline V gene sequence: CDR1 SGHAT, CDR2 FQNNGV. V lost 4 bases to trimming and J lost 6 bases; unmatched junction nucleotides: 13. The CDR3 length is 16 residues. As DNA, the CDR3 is TGTGCCAGCAGCTCCCTATTAGCGGGAGATCTGAGCGAGCAGTACTTC. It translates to CASSSLLAGDLSEQYF.

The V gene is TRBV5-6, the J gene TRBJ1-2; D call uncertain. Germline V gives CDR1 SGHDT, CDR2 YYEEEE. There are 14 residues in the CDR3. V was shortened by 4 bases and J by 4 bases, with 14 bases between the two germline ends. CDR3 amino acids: CASSPSPDVYGYTF. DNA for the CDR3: TGTGCCAGCAGCCCCTCCCCCGACGTCTATGGCTACACCTTC.

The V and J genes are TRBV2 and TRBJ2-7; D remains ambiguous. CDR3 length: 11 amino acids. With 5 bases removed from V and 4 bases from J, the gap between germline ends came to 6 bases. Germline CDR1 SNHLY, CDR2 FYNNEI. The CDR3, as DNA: TGTGCCAGCAGTTTAAAGTACGAGCAGTACTTC. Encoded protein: CASSLKYEQYF.

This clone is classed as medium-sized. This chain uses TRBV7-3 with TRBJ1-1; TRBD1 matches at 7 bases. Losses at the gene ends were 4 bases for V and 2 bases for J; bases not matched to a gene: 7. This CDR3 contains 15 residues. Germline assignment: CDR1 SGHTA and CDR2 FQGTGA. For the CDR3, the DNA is TGTGCCAGCAGCTACGCCGGGACAGCTAACACTGAAGCTTTCTTT. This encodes CASSYAGTANTEAFF.

Here the CDR3 DNA reads TGTGCCAGCTCACTAGCGGAGGGATACGAGCAGTACTTC. Protein product: CASSLAEGYEQYF. V and J are TRBV18 and TRBJ2-7, with D perhaps matching TRBD2 (6 bases). This CDR3 contains 13 residues. CDR1 KGHSH and CDR2 LQKENI come from the germline V gene. Deletions cut 4 bases from V and 4 bases from J, with 11 bases between.

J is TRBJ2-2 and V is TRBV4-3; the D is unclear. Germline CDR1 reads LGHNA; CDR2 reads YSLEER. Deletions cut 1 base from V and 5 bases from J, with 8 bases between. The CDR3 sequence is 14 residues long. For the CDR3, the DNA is TGCGCCAGCAGCCAAGTCTTGGGTACCGGGGAGCTGTTTTTT. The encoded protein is CASSQVLGTGELFF.

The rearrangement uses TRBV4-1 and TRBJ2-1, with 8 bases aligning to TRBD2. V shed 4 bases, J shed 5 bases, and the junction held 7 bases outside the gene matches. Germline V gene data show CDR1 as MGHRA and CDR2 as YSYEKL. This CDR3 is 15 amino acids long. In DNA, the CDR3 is TGCGCCAGCAGCCGCGAAGGACTAGCCCACAATGAGCAGTTCTTC. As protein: CASSREGLAHNEQFF.

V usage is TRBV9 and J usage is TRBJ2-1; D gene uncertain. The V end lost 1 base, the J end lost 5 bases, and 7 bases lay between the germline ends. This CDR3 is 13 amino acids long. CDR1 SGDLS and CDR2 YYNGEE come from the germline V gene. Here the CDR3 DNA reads TGTGCCAGCAGCGTACTTCAAAACAATGAGCAGTTCTTC. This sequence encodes CASSVLQNNEQFF.

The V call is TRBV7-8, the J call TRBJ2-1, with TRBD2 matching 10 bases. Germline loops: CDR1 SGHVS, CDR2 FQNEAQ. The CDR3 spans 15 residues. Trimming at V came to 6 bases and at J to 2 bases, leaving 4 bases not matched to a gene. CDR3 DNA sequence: TGTGCCAGCAGACCCGGGACTAGCGCCTACAATGAGCAGTTCTTC. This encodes CASRPGTSAYNEQFF.

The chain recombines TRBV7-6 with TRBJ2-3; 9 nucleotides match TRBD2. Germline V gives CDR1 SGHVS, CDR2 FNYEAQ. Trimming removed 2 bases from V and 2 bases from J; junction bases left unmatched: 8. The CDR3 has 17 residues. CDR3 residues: CASSLLLAGILTDTQYF. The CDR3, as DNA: TGTGCCAGCAGCTTACTGCTAGCGGGGATCCTCACAGATACGCAGTATTTT. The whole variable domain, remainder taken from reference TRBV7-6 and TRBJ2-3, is GAGVSQSPRYKVTKRGQDVALRCDPISGHVSLYWYRQALGQGPEFLTYFNYEAQQDKSGLPNDRFSAERPEGSISTLTIQRTEQRDSAMYRCASSLLLAGILTDTQYFGPGTRLTVL.